These T cell receptor beta chains were read from a single sample in a study of blood T cell repertoires in COVID-19. Assay used: immunoSEQ multiplex PCR; TCRdb lists only in-frame clones, some missing. This table has approximately 240,000 clones, about 80% appearing once. Sequencing used peripheral blood. The source is a woman in her fifties or sixties with acute or convalescent COVID-19. Both conserved end residues are part of each CDR3. Each record gives: J gene, clone size, CDR3 length, D gene, V gene, CDR3 DNA, CDR3 protein. D genes are given only for firm matches. Expanded clones get a size class; other rows say once, few or many, or leave the size out.

TRBJ2-2,-,18,TRBD2,TRBV9,TGTGCCAGCAGCGTACTGACCGGGACTAGCGGGAACACCGGGGAGCTGTTTTTT,CASSVLTGTSGNTGELFF
TRBJ1-6,-,14,-,TRBV5-1,TGCGCCAGCAGTAGATCAGGGGCTAATTCACCCCTCCACTTT,CASSRSGANSPLHF
TRBJ2-2,-,17,-,TRBV21-1,TGTGCCAGCAGCAAGAAAGGGGACTTCTCCATCACCGGGGAGCTGTTTTTT,CASSKKGDFSITGELFF
TRBJ1-2,once,12,-,TRBV12-3/TRBV12-4,TGTGCCAGCAGTTTTCCCCTCTATGGCTACACCTTC,CASSFPLYGYTF
TRBJ1-2,-,14,TRBD1,TRBV5-6,TGTGCCAGCAGCCCGGACAGGGTTCTCTATGGCTACACCTTC,CASSPDRVLYGYTF
TRBJ1-5,-,14,-,TRBV6-6,TGTGCCAGCAGTTACGAGGAGCTTGGTCAGCCCCAGCATTTT,CASSYEELGQPQHF
TRBJ2-7,-,16,TRBD1,TRBV2,TGTGCCAGCGGGTTCGGTTTCGACGGGACAGCTTACGAGCAGTACTTC,CASGFGFDGTAYEQYF
TRBJ1-1,-,13,TRBD1,TRBV6-5,TGTGCCAGCAGTAACAGGGGGAGCACTGAAGCTTTCTTT,CASSNRGSTEAFF
TRBJ1-4,-,13,-,TRBV30,TGTGCCTGGAGTGCGAGAGCTAATGAAAAACTGTTTTTT,CAWSARANEKLFF
TRBJ1-4,-,14,-,TRBV18,TGTGCCAGCTCACCGGGGCAGGGAAATGAAAAACTGTTTTTT,CASSPGQGNEKLFF
TRBJ1-2,-,14,TRBD1,TRBV7-2,TGTGCCAGCAGCGCCCGACAGGGGATATACGGCTACACCTTC,CASSARQGIYGYTF
TRBJ1-2,once,14,-,TRBV28,TGTGCCAGCAGTTTATTGGGGGGATCCTATGGCTACACCTTC,CASSLLGGSYGYTF
TRBJ2-7,-,15,TRBD1,TRBV5-5,TGTGCCAGCAGCTTAGACTCCTGGGACAGGGGTGAGCAGTACTTC,CASSLDSWDRGEQYF
TRBJ1-1,-,14,-,TRBV19,TGTGCCAGTAGTACATTGGGAGGGGTAACTGAAGCTTTCTTT,CASSTLGGVTEAFF
TRBJ2-7,-,13,TRBD2,TRBV28,TGTGCCAGCAGTTTGGGAACTAGCGGGGGAAAGTACTTC,CASSLGTSGGKYF
TRBJ1-5,-,15,TRBD1,TRBV7-8,TGTGCCAGCAGCTTGGACAGGTTGAATGGTCAGCCCCAGCATTTT,CASSLDRLNGQPQHF
TRBJ1-2,-,12,-,TRBV20-1,TGCAGTGCTAGTAGCAGGGTGGCTGGCTACACCTTC,CSASSRVAGYTF
TRBJ2-7,-,16,-,TRBV6-5,TGTGCCAGCAGTTACTCGGGATCCGGGAGCTCCTACGAGCAGTACTTC,CASSYSGSGSSYEQYF
TRBJ1-2,-,15,-,TRBV3-1/TRBV3-2,TGTGCCAGCAGCCAAGAGGCCAGATATAACTATGGCTACACCTTC,CASSQEARYNYGYTF
TRBJ2-5,-,13,-,TRBV7-2,TGTGCCAGCAGCTTACGTCTCCAAGAGACCCAGTACTTC,CASSLRLQETQYF
TRBJ1-1,few,14,-,TRBV3-1/TRBV3-2,TGTGCCAGCAGCCAACTAGGGGGGAACACTGAAGCTTTCTTT,CASSQLGGNTEAFF